A selection of T cell receptor beta chains follows, all from one sample in a study of cytomegalovirus exposure and HLA in healthy donors. TCRdb's copy holds only in-frame clones and misses some; the assay was immunoSEQ multiplex PCR. This sample's clone table lists tens of thousands of clones. The sequenced material came from PBMCs. The source is a man aged 25-45 years in good health and CMV-seropositive. CDR3s include the opening cysteine and the closing phenylalanine or tryptophan. D genes are given only for firm matches. For some rows the clone size is stated as once, few or many, or as a class when expanded; others skip it.

v_call	d_call	cdr3_length	clone_size	j_call	cdr3_nt	cdr3_aa
TRBV10-1	-	15	-	TRBJ1-3	TGCGCCAGCAGTGATGGGAGCAGCTCTGGAAACACCATATATTTT	CASSDGSSSGNTIYF
TRBV6-6	-	14	-	TRBJ1-4	TGTGCCAGCAGTTACGGTCCCGCGGTTGAAAAACTGTTTTTT	CASSYGPAVEKLFF
TRBV27	TRBD2	16	-	TRBJ2-3	TGTGCCAGCAGCCTCCTCACTAGCGGGGGGCCAGATACGCAGTATTTT	CASSLLTSGGPDTQYF
TRBV25-1	TRBD1	16	-	TRBJ2-7	TGTGCCAGCAGTGCCAAACCGGGACAGGGGGCCCACGAGCAGTACTTC	CASSAKPGQGAHEQYF
TRBV11-2	TRBD1	15	-	TRBJ2-7	TGTGCCAGCAGCTTAAACGGACAGGGTGTTTACGAGCAGTACTTC	CASSLNGQGVYEQYF
TRBV25-1	TRBD1	11	-	TRBJ2-5	TGTGCCAGCAGTGGGACAGGGGGGCAGTACTTC	CASSGTGGQYF
TRBV6-4	TRBD2	15	-	TRBJ2-3	TGTGCCAGCAGTCGGGAGGGGGACGGCACAGATAAGCAGTATTTT	CASSREGDGTDKQYF
TRBV27	TRBD1	15	-	TRBJ2-7	TGTGCCAGCAGTCGGCCGGGACAGGGGACGTACGAGCAGTACTTC	CASSRPGQGTYEQYF
TRBV19	-	13	large	TRBJ2-5	TGTGCCAGTATGGGGGGGGCATGGGAGACCCAGTACTTC	CASMGGAWETQYF
TRBV6-4	-	15	-	TRBJ2-3	TGTGCCAGCAGTGAGGGCCCAAAGAGCACAGATACGCAGTATTTT	CASSEGPKSTDTQYF
TRBV5-6	TRBD2	16	-	TRBJ2-1	TGTGCCAGCCTTCCTCTGACTAGCGGGGCCTACAATGAGCAGTTCTTC	CASLPLTSGAYNEQFF
TRBV9	-	15	-	TRBJ1-4	TGTGCCAGCAGCGTAGGGACAGCAACTAATGAAAAACTGTTTTTT	CASSVGTATNEKLFF
TRBV30	TRBD1	14	-	TRBJ1-1	TGTGCCTGGAGTCCCGGGACAGGGGGATTAGGGGCTTTCTTT	CAWSPGTGGLGAFF
TRBV30	-	13	-	TRBJ1-1	TGTGCCTGGAATTTCATCCTCGGAGAGGAAGCTTTCTTT	CAWNFILGEEAFF
TRBV5-6	TRBD2	19	-	TRBJ2-1	TGTGCCAGCAGCTTGGTGGGACTAGCGGGAGGCAACGCCTACAATGAGCAGTTCTTC	CASSLVGLAGGNAYNEQFF
TRBV6-4	TRBD2	14	-	TRBJ2-3	TGTGCCAGCAGTGCTGCGGGAGAGACAGATACGCAGTATTTT	CASSAAGETDTQYF
TRBV7-2	-	13	-	TRBJ1-5	TGTGCCAGCAGCTCTGGACAGAATCAGCCCCAGCATTTT	CASSSGQNQPQHF
TRBV19	TRBD2	13	-	TRBJ2-3	TGTGCCAGTAGACGAGCGGGAGCCCATACGCAGTATTTT	CASRRAGAHTQYF
TRBV30	-	11	-	TRBJ2-3	TGTGCCTGGAGTCCCAGGGATACGCAGTATTTT	CAWSPRDTQYF
TRBV30	TRBD2	16	-	TRBJ2-7	TGTGCCTACAAGCCATTAGGTAGCGGGGGTAGATACGAGCAGTACTTC	CAYKPLGSGGRYEQYF
TRBV12-5	TRBD1	15	-	TRBJ1-5	TGTGCTAGTGGTTTACCGGGACAGCCAAATCAGCCCCAGCATTTT	CASGLPGQPNQPQHF
TRBV18	-	15	-	TRBJ2-5	TGTGCCAGCTCACCCAGAAGTGGCAGGCAAGAGACCCAGTACTTC	CASSPRSGRQETQYF